A selection of T cell receptor beta chains follows, all from one sample in a study of radiation and T cells in renal cell carcinoma. The data were produced by immunoSEQ multiplex PCR, yet TCRdb's version contains in-frame clones alone and is incomplete. The table has about 78,000 clones, about nine tenths seen once. The sequencing used blood, collected from a patient whose treatment included radiotherapy and nephrectomy. The receptors come from a woman between 65 and 79 years old with renal cell carcinoma. Both conserved end residues are part of each CDR3. A D gene is named only where the DNA matches it firmly. Size is omitted from some rows. Given values are once, few, many or a class for expanded clones.

j_call clone_size d_call v_call cdr3_nt cdr3_aa
TRBJ1-2 . TRBD1 TRBV30 TGTGCCTATACAGGGGGCGCTAGTGGCTACACCTTC CAYTGGASGYTF
TRBJ2-7 . TRBD1 TRBV6-6 TGTGCCAGCAACATAGGACAGGGGAGAGCGGGCGAGCAGTACTTC CASNIGQGRAGEQYF
TRBJ1-6 . . TRBV6-4 TGTGCCAGCAGTGACGGGCAGGGCTCCGCAGGCTCCTATAATTCACCCCTCCACTTT CASSDGQGSAGSYNSPLHF
TRBJ2-3 once TRBD1 TRBV6-5 TGTGCCAGCAGTTACTCCGGGACAGGGAGTGGAGATACGCAGTATTTT CASSYSGTGSGDTQYF
TRBJ1-5 once TRBD1 TRBV6-5 TGTGCCAGCAGACAGGACAGGGGAAATCAGCCCCAGCATTTT CASRQDRGNQPQHF
TRBJ1-2 . . TRBV4-3 TGCGCCAGCGGAAAGGGGGTCCAGGGAGATGGCTACACCTTC CASGKGVQGDGYTF
TRBJ1-2 . TRBD1 TRBV13 TGTGCCAGCAGCTTAGTCGCAGGGGGCCTCTATGGCTACACCTTC CASSLVAGGLYGYTF
TRBJ1-1 . . TRBV19 TGTGCCAGTAGTAACCCAGGGACTGAAGCTTTCTTT CASSNPGTEAFF
TRBJ1-2 . TRBD1 TRBV5-4 TGTGCCAGCAGCCGGGACAGAGACTATGGCTACACCTTC CASSRDRDYGYTF
TRBJ2-5 . . TRBV19 TGTGCCAGTAGTATAGCACAGGGTGGAGAGACCCAGTACTTC CASSIAQGGETQYF
TRBJ2-4 . . TRBV30 TGTGCCTGGATGCTGGGAGCCAAAAACATTCAGTACTTC CAWMLGAKNIQYF
TRBJ2-4 once TRBD2 TRBV5-1 TGCGCCAGCAGCTTGGCCGGGACTACCGCAAACATTCAGTACTTC CASSLAGTTANIQYF
TRBJ1-2 once . TRBV10-3 TGTGCCATCAGTGAAGGGCAGGGCAGCAACTATGGCTACACCTTC CAISEGQGSNYGYTF
TRBJ1-2 few . TRBV5-6 TGTGCCAGCAGTCCCGCGAACTATGGCTACACCTTC CASSPANYGYTF
TRBJ1-6 once . TRBV9 TGTGCCAGCAGCCCTGGGGAGGGTGTTGGATCACCCCTCCACTTT CASSPGEGVGSPLHF
TRBJ2-5 . . TRBV5-4 TGTGCCAGCATCCGGGGCCCCGACCAAGAGACCCAGTACTTC CASIRGPDQETQYF
TRBJ1-1 . . TRBV4-3 TGCGCCAGCAGCCAAGGTGGGGGGAACACTGAAGCTTTCTTT CASSQGGGNTEAFF
TRBJ1-3 . TRBD1 TRBV9 TGTGCCAGCAGCCCACCGGACAGGGGCGGAAACACCATATATTTT CASSPPDRGGNTIYF
TRBJ2-6 . TRBD2 TRBV30 TGTGCCTGGGTCGACGGGGGGAAAGGGGCCAACGTCCTGACTTTC CAWVDGGKGANVLTF
TRBJ2-1 once TRBD2 TRBV5-1 TGCGCCAGCAGCCCCTCCCGCGGGGGGCCCAATGAGCAGTTCTTC CASSPSRGGPNEQFF
TRBJ2-7 . TRBD1 TRBV28 TGTGCCAGCAGCAGAGGGGGACAGGGAGCATACGAGCAGTACTTC CASSRGGQGAYEQYF
TRBJ2-7 few . TRBV11-2 TGTGCCAGCAGCCGCAAATACGAGCAGTACTTC CASSRKYEQYF
TRBJ1-1 . . TRBV7-9 TGTGCCAGCGCACAGGGCCTGAACACTGAAGCTTTCTTT CASAQGLNTEAFF
TRBJ2-3 . TRBD2 TRBV11-2 TGTGCCAGCAGCTTAGAATTTAGCGGGGGGGTAGATACGCAGTATTTT CASSLEFSGGVDTQYF
TRBJ1-5 . . TRBV5-8 TGTGCCAGCATCCCCGTCGGAGGGATAGGTAGCAATCAGCCCCAGCATTTT CASIPVGGIGSNQPQHF
TRBJ2-7 few . TRBV28 TGTGCCAGCAGTTTATTGGCGGCCCCATACGAGCAGTACTTC CASSLLAAPYEQYF
TRBJ2-7 once . TRBV28 TGTGCCAGCAAGCCGGTCTTTATAACCTCCTACGAGCAGTACTTC CASKPVFITSYEQYF
TRBJ2-1 . . TRBV5-4 TGTGCCAGCAGCTTGCGGGACTCATACAATGAGCAGTTCTTC CASSLRDSYNEQFF
TRBJ1-2 . . TRBV19 TGTGCCAGTAGTTTCCCGGATCCGAAATATGGCTACACCTTC CASSFPDPKYGYTF
TRBJ2-1 . . TRBV7-9 TGTGCCAGCAGCTTATGGACCGCGAACGACAATGAGCAGTTCTTC CASSLWTANDNEQFF
TRBJ2-1 . . TRBV7-6 TGTGCCAGCAGCTTAGTCCCACAGGGAAACAATGAGCAGTTCTTC CASSLVPQGNNEQFF
TRBJ2-7 . TRBD2 TRBV5-1 TGCGCCAGCAGCATAACTAGCGGGGGGGTCTACGAGCAGTACTTC CASSITSGGVYEQYF
TRBJ1-3 . . TRBV6-1 TGTGCCAGCAGTGAACGGTCTAGCTCTGGAAACACCATATATTTT CASSERSSSGNTIYF
TRBJ2-5 . TRBD2 TRBV4-2 TGTGCCAGCAGCCAAGGACTAGCAGAGACCCAGTACTTC CASSQGLAETQYF
TRBJ1-6 . . TRBV9 TGTGCCAGCAGCTCAACTTCCGGGGACAATTCACCCCTCCACTTT CASSSTSGDNSPLHF
TRBJ1-1 . TRBD1 TRBV28 TGTGCCAGCAGTGCGGGACAGGGGGGTTTCACTGAAGCTTTCTTT CASSAGQGGFTEAFF
TRBJ1-4 . . TRBV7-9 TGTGCCAGCTCCCCTCCTGGGAGGCTCACTAATGAAAAACTGTTTTTT CASSPPGRLTNEKLFF
TRBJ1-2 . . TRBV9 TGTGCCAGCAGCCCCTTAGGCGGGTATGGCTACACCTTC CASSPLGGYGYTF